This TCR beta chain came from a study of neoadjuvant anti-PD-1 for oral cavity cancer. General study findings and limits: Each response group had just a few patients in TCR analyses. Higher pretreatment blood Treg/Th17 ratios correlated with higher pretreatment blood and lower post-treatment tumor TCRbeta clonality.

A word on this clone: What it binds is unknown.

Trimming shortened V by 5 bases and J by 0 bases, and 10 bases separated the two germline ends. This CDR3 region has 15 residues. Germline V gene data show CDR1 as MNHEY and CDR2 as SMNVEV (reference sequence). Here immunoSEQ multiplex PCR was the method, and the copy in TCRdb shows in-frame clones only, minus some. The data show around 81,000 clones, around 80% seen once. Stage II-IVA oral cavity squamous cell carcinoma was new and untreated by systemic or radiation therapy. The TCR comes from a person aged 35-79 years with oral cavity squamous cell carcinoma. The rearrangement joins TRBV27 to TRBJ2-2; no definite D call. The material sequenced was PBMCs, taken before nivolumab (anti-PD-1) treatment. The CDR3 is CASSQWVANTGELFF. The CDR3, as DNA: TGTGCCAGCAGTCAGTGGGTAGCGAACACCGGGGAGCTGTTTTTT.